Each of the 11 T cell receptor beta chains below was sequenced from the same sample in a study of prognosis after radiotherapy for stage I lung cancer. Genomic DNA was the source, and TCR beta CDR3 was amplified from it by two-round multiplex PCR. First-round PCR amplification was performed with primers specific to each TRBV and TRBJ gene. TCRdb called the multiplex PCR reads again in MiXCR, with one record for every CDR3 protein. The table records about 22,000 distinct CDR3 sequences, around 45% of them present only once. The starting material was PBMCs, obtained before or after stereotactic body radiation therapy (not recorded which). The receptors originated from a donor aged 50 or older with non-small cell lung cancer.

This chain joins TRBV7-9 and TRBJ1-4, with D possibly matching TRBD1 (5 bases). The CDR3 is 13 residues long. From germline, CDR1 is SEHNR and CDR2 FQNEAQ (reference sequence). Trimming stripped 9 bases from V and 5 bases from J, with 13 bases between. Written as DNA, the CDR3 is TGTGCCAGTGGGGACGGACCAAATGAAAAACTGTTTTTT. It is translated as CASGDGPNEKLFF. The whole variable domain, remainder taken from reference TRBV7-9 and TRBJ1-4, is DTGVSQNPRHKITKRGQNVTFRCDPISEHNRLYWYRQTLGQGPEFLTYFQNEAQLEKSRLLSDRFSAERPKGSFSTLEIQRTEQGDSAMYLCASGDGPNEKLFFGSGTQLSVL.

Regarding this clonotype: A read error may produce the germline difference seen at one junction end. CDR3 nucleotides: TGTGCCAGCAGCCAAACCGGGAGTGACACATATACGCAGTATTTT. It codes for CASSQTGSDTYTQYF. The chain has TRBV7-3 and TRBJ2-3; possible D gene TRBD2, 6 bases. The CDR3 has 15 residues. From germline, CDR1 is SGHTA and CDR2 FQGTGA.

Many counts were recorded for this clonotype. V usage is TRBV20-1 and J usage is TRBJ1-1; unclear D gene. The V gene's germline CDR1 is DFQATT and CDR2 SNEGSKA (reference sequence). V lost 7 bases, J lost 0 bases, and 12 bases lay in between. The CDR3 spans 13 residues. CDR3 sequence reads: CSVGRVLNTEAFF. The CDR3 DNA reads TGCAGTGTAGGAAGGGTTTTGAACACTGAAGCTTTCTTT.

This clonotype has a count of ten or more. The chain uses TRBV7-2 and TRBJ1-4, with D uncertain. This CDR3 spans 15 amino acids. Trimming removed 3 bases at V and 8 bases at J, with 16 bases between. Germline CDR1 and CDR2: SGHTA and FQGNSA. CDR3 DNA sequence: TGTGCCAGCAGCTTGGTCGGTTTGGTAGAGGAAAAACTGTTTTTT. It translates to CASSLVGLVEEKLFF.

This clonotype was found many times. The chain joins TRBV4-1 to TRBJ1-2, with D possibly matching TRBD1 (5 bases). Germline CDR1 MGHRA, CDR2 YSYEKL. The CDR3 has 15 residues. The V end lost 1 base, the J end lost 0 bases, and 9 bases lay between the germline ends. The CDR3 spells CASSQGGGSNYGYTF. The CDR3 DNA is TGCGCCAGCAGCCAAGGGGGCGGATCTAACTATGGCTACACCTTC.

Note on this clonotype: A far larger clone differs by one base, so this is likely a read error. The chain recombines TRBV12-3 or TRBV12-4 with TRBJ2-7; TRBD2 is a possible D gene (6 bases). The J call may be in error: the DNA end matches TRBJ2-5 better. The CDR3 is 17 amino acids. The CDR3 reads CASSLVEQRAGRETQYF. The CDR3 region has the DNA TGTGCCAGCAGTTTAGTGGAGCAACGGGCGGGGAGAGAGACCCAGTACTTC.

The rearrangement joins TRBV6-2 or TRBV6-3 to TRBJ1-6; D uncertain. The germline V gene has CDR1 MNHEY and CDR2 SVGEGT. Trimming removed 5 bases from V and 5 bases from J, with 10 bases in between. This CDR3 has 14 residues. The CDR3 loop is CASSTGLNNSPLHF. Written as DNA, the CDR3 is TGTGCCAGCAGTACCGGACTAAATAATTCACCCCTCCACTTT.

Of note for this clonotype: A single base is all that separates this from a far larger clone, so a read error is likely. The genes are TRBV7-9 and TRBJ1-1; a weak D match, TRBD1 (5 bases). The CDR3 is 14 residues long. Germline CDR1 SEHNR, CDR2 FQNEAQ (reference sequence). CDR3 protein: CANSRARAGTEAFF. DNA for the CDR3: TGTGCCAACAGCAGAGCCAGGGCTGGCACTGAAGCTTTCTTT. The variable domain in full, with the rest retrieved from reference TRBV7-9 and TRBJ1-1, is DTGVSQNPRHKITKRGQNVTFRCDPISEHNRLYWYRQTLGQGPEFLTYFQNEAQLEKSRLLSDRFSAERPKGSFSTLEIQRTEQGDSAMYLCANSRARAGTEAFFGQGTRLTVV.

Points on this clonotype: This sequence is one base from a far larger clone and is likely a read error. The V and J genes are TRBV6-4 and TRBJ2-5, with D perhaps matching TRBD1 (6 bases). V lost 3 bases, J lost 3 bases, and 8 bases lay in between. The CDR3 contains 13 residues. CDR1 and CDR2 from the germline V gene are MRHNA and SNTAGT. CDR3 loop: CASSEDSKETQYF. As DNA, the CDR3 is TGTGCCAGCAGTGAGGACAGTAAAGAGACCCAGTACTTC.

This chain connects TRBV5-1 to TRBJ1-5; D might be TRBD1 (5 bases). V lost 2 bases and J 2 bases, leaving 11 bases between the germline ends. The CDR3 runs to 15 residues. Germline-derived CDR1 and CDR2 are SGHRS and YFSETQ. This chain's CDR3 is CASSFILRGNQPQHF. The CDR3 DNA is TGCGCCAGCAGCTTTATCCTCAGGGGCAATCAGCCCCAGCATTTT.

The chain links TRBV19 to TRBJ1-1, with 7 bases aligning to TRBD1. The CDR3 sequence is 13 residues long. The ends lost 3 bases at V and 6 bases at J; junction bases unmatched: 4. CDR1 LNHDA and CDR2 SQIVND come from the germline V gene (reference sequence). This CDR3 reads CASSIQGVAEAFF. CDR3 coding DNA: TGTGCCAGTAGTATCCAGGGGGTGGCTGAAGCTTTCTTT.